Included here is one T cell receptor beta chain sequence, with context. The data originate from a study of response to subunit inactivated influenza vaccine. The CDR3 is made up of 11 amino acids. V lost 6 bases and J lost 5, with 6 bases in between. In TCRdb, the RT-PCR reads were re-called with MiXCR into one record per CDR3 protein. Of 500,000 to 550,000 distinct CDR3 sequences listed, 20% to 25% are singletons. These same records also appear under a second study, on T cells expressing NK-cell markers. That work contributes: The authors made TCR beta cDNA libraries by 5'RACE template switching. This switching added a universal primer site and UMIs. It was sorted CD3+CD56-NKG2C+, CD3+CD56+NKG2C- and CD3+CD56+NKG2C+ T cells that provided the TCR beta repertoires.

The chain recombines TRBV12-3 or TRBV12-4 with TRBJ2-3, with D unresolved. The TCR was taken from a man aged 50 or older who received an inactivated influenza vaccine. This sample comprised CD4+ T cells sorted from PBMCs, obtained 12 days after vaccination. DNA of the CDR3: TGTGCCAGCAGGCTCGAAGATACGCAGTATTTT. Protein: CASRLEDTQYF.